Shown below are 29 T cell receptor beta chains from a single sample sequenced in a study of cytomegalovirus exposure and HLA in healthy donors. Use of 60 Vbeta and 13 Jbeta primers characterized the PCR. The table came from immunoSEQ multiplex PCR; TCRdb's copy has only in-frame clones and leaves some out. The table includes about 93,000 clones, roughly 79% detected once. Sequences were obtained from PBMCs. The receptors originated from a man aged 30-40 years in good health and CMV-seronegative.

This clone was detected once. V and J are TRBV19 and TRBJ1-6; D is perhaps TRBD1 (6 bases). V shed 1 base and J shed 7 bases, with 11 bases lying between them. The length of the CDR3 is 15 residues. Looked up from germline, CDR1 is LNHDA and CDR2 is SQIVND (reference sequence). CDR3 bases: TGTGCCAGTAGTATAGCCCAGGGGATAAATTCACCCCTCCACTTT. As protein: CASSIAQGINSPLHF.

The gene calls are TRBV2 and TRBJ2-7; 7 bases are shared with TRBD1. Trimming at V came to 4 bases and at J to 2 bases, leaving 5 bases not matched to a gene. The germline CDR1 and CDR2 sequences are SNHLY and FYNNEI. The CDR3 has 14 residues. In DNA, the CDR3 is TGTGCCAGCAGTGGCGCGACAGGGCCCTACGAGCAGTACGTC. Its translation is CASSGATGPYEQYV.

The chain is built from TRBV27 and TRBJ1-6; the D is unclear. The CDR3 totals 15 residues. Germline V gene lookup returns CDR1 MNHEY and CDR2 SMNVEV (reference sequence). V gave up 5 bases and J gave up 7 bases, with 15 bases separating them. CDR3 sequence reads: CASSQAGRGNSPLHF. CDR3 bases: TGTGCCAGCAGTCAGGCGGGTAGAGGGAATTCACCCCTCCACTTT.

This clone appeared a few times. J is TRBJ1-1 and V is TRBV5-1; D not certain. There are 15 residues in the CDR3. Germline V CDR1 and CDR2: SGHRS, YFSETQ. V was pared by 0 bases and J by 3 bases, with 12 bases between. CDR3 in amino acids: CASSLGHSPYTEAFF. CDR3 nucleotides: TGCGCCAGCAGCTTGGGTCACAGCCCGTACACTGAAGCTTTCTTT.

V is TRBV5-5 and J is TRBJ1-2; 9 bases are a match to TRBD1. Germline V gene lookup returns CDR1 SGHKS and CDR2 YYEKEE (reference sequence). The V segment lost 3 bases and the J segment 0 bases; nucleotides outside the gene matches: 3. This CDR3 is built from 15 residues. The CDR3 DNA sequence: TGTGCCAGCAGCTACGGACAGGGGACTAACTATGGCTACACCTTC. Translating gives CASSYGQGTNYGYTF.

The chain uses TRBV5-4 and TRBJ2-5; 7 bases map to TRBD2. The CDR3 length is 14 residues. After removal of 4 bases from V and 5 bases from J, the junction contained 8 bases not matched to a gene. Germline V gene data show CDR1 as SGHNT and CDR2 as YYREEE (reference sequence). Here the CDR3 reads CASSPGTSAETQYF. CDR3 in DNA: TGTGCCAGCAGCCCCGGAACTAGCGCGGAGACCCAGTACTTC.

The chain uses TRBV7-9 and TRBJ2-7; 12 positions agree with TRBD1. Germline assignment: CDR1 SEHNR and CDR2 FQNEAQ (reference sequence). CDR3 length equals 15 residues. With V trimmed by 5 bases and J by 7 bases, 9 bases remained unmatched. The chain's CDR3 is CASSRGTGGLSEQYV. CDR3 nucleotides: TGTGCCAGCAGCCGTGGGACAGGGGGCCTCTCGGAGCAGTACGTC.

The CDR3 sequence is CASSSRDRSTDTQYF. The CDR3 region has the DNA TGTGCCAGCAGTTCCCGAGACAGATCCACAGATACGCAGTATTTT. The J gene is TRBJ2-3, the V gene TRBV2, with D possibly TRBD1 on 5 matching bases. Trimming left V 5 bases short and J 2 bases short, with 14 bases between. Germline lookup yields CDR1 SNHLY and CDR2 FYNNEI. CDR3 length: 15 amino acids.

This chain uses TRBV7-6 with TRBJ1-5; weak D call: TRBD1 (6 bases). The ends were cut back, 3 bases at V and 4 bases at J, with 7 bases in the middle. Looked up from germline, CDR1 is SGHVS and CDR2 is FNYEAQ. This CDR3 comprises 13 residues. CDR3 nucleotides: TGTGCCAGCAGCTTGGACAGTAATCAGCCCCAGCATTTT. Encoded protein: CASSLDSNQPQHF.

In DNA form, the CDR3 reads TGTGCCAGCAGCTTAGATAAAACAGGGCTTTACAATGAGCAGTTCTTC. Its protein is CASSLDKTGLYNEQFF. The V call is TRBV11-3, the J call TRBJ2-1; tentatively, D is TRBD1 (6 bases). Germline values: CDR1 SGHNT, CDR2 YENEEA. Between the trimmed V and J ends, which lost 0 bases and 4 bases, there was a span of 13 bases. The CDR3 has 16 amino acids.

The chain's CDR3 is CASSVAPTDTQYF. For the CDR3, the DNA is TGTGCCAGCAGCGTAGCTCCGACAGATACGCAGTATTTT. The chain combines TRBV9 with TRBJ2-3; D not certain. CDR3 length: 13 amino acids. V was cut by 0 bases and J by 3 bases, with 5 bases left in between. Per germline, CDR1 SGDLS and CDR2 YYNGEE.

The sample holds a few counts of this clone. The V call is TRBV5-1, the J call TRBJ1-3, with 9 bases that match TRBD1. V was clipped by 4 bases and J by 0 bases; unmatched bases: 5. This CDR3 comprises 16 residues. Germline V lookup: CDR1 SGHRS, CDR2 YFSETQ. CDR3 region: CASSIRTGASGNTIYF. CDR3 DNA: TGCGCCAGCAGCATCCGGACAGGGGCCTCTGGAAACACCATATATTTT.

V is TRBV6-6 and J is TRBJ1-2; 8 nucleotides match TRBD1. Germline-derived CDR1 and CDR2 are MNHNY and SVGAGI (reference sequence). V dropped 5 bases and J dropped 6; count of bases not matched to a gene: 5. The CDR3 runs 13 residues. The CDR3 region is CASSRQGRDGYTF. DNA for the CDR3: TGTGCCAGCAGTCGACAGGGGAGAGATGGCTACACCTTC.

V is TRBV4-3 and J is TRBJ2-3; 7 bases agree with TRBD2. The V gene end was trimmed by 0 bases and the J gene end by 6 bases; junction bases not matched to a gene: 3. CDR3 length equals 14 residues. Germline V lookup: CDR1 LGHNA, CDR2 YSLEER. Here the CDR3 DNA reads TGCGCCAGCAGCCAAGAGGGGGGGGGTGATACGCAGTATTTT. Translation gives CASSQEGGGDTQYF.

J is TRBJ1-5 and V is TRBV29-1, with D unclear. The V gene's germline CDR1 is SQVTM and CDR2 ANQGSEA. The CDR3 spans 14 residues. V was cut by 4 bases and J by 1 base, with 11 bases left in between. For the CDR3, the DNA is TGCAGCGTTGGTTCCGGCAGGAGCAATCAGCCCCAGCATTTT. It encodes CSVGSGRSNQPQHF. Drawing the rest from reference TRBV29-1 and TRBJ1-5, the complete variable domain is SAVISQKPSRDICQRGTSLTIQCQVDSQVTMMFWYRQQPGQSLTLIATANQGSEATYESGFVIDKFPISRPNLTFSTLTVSNMSPEDSSIYLCSVGSGRSNQPQHFGDGTRLSIL.

The chain joins TRBV21-1 to TRBJ2-1; TRBD1 is the table's D call, not checked against the DNA. TRBV21-1 counts as a pseudogene. The CDR3 length is 16 residues. This chain's CDR3 is CASSKEGQGSYNEQFF. The DNA of the CDR3 is TGTGCCAGCAGCAAAGAGGGGCAGGGCTCCTACAATGAGCAGTTCTTC.

The rearrangement links TRBV10-2 to TRBJ1-2; 7 nucleotides line up with TRBD1. The CDR3 is made up of 13 amino acids. CDR1 and CDR2 (germline): WSHSY, SAAADI. Trimming took 4 bases from V and 4 from J; bases not matched to a gene: 3. The CDR3 loop is CASSGWDSYGYTF. CDR3 DNA: TGCGCCAGCAGTGGCTGGGACAGCTATGGCTACACCTTC.

This chain joins TRBV7-9 and TRBJ1-2; tentatively, D is TRBD1 (6 bases). Germline V lookup: CDR1 SEHNR, CDR2 FQNEAQ (reference sequence). This CDR3 has 15 residues. Trimming took 1 base from V and 7 from J, leaving 16 bases between them. As DNA, the CDR3 is TGTGCCAGCAGCTTAGGGGGGCAGGGGCGGACTGGCTACACCTTC. Translated, it gives CASSLGGQGRTGYTF.

The CDR3 region has the DNA TGCGCCAGCAGCTTGAAGCTAGCGGGAGTTCAAGGTGGTGAGCAGTTCTTC. This gives the protein CASSLKLAGVQGGEQFF. The rearrangement uses TRBV5-1 and TRBJ2-1, with 10 bases aligning to TRBD2. This CDR3 has 17 residues. Germline CDR1 SGHRS, CDR2 YFSETQ. The ends lost 1 base at V and 9 bases at J; junction bases unmatched: 13.

V usage is TRBV6-5 and J usage is TRBJ1-5; D might be TRBD1 (6 bases). In germline, CDR1 is MNHEY, CDR2 SVGAGI. The CDR3 has 13 residues. Trimming cost V 5 bases and J 4 bases, with 9 bases left between them. The CDR3 loop is CASSIQGNQPQHF. The CDR3 bases are TGTGCCAGCAGTATACAGGGTAATCAGCCCCAGCATTTT.

V and J are TRBV27 and TRBJ1-1; 11 bases align to TRBD1. Germline V gene sequence: CDR1 MNHEY, CDR2 SMNVEV (reference sequence). Germline trimming cut 1 base from V and 5 bases from J; bases unmatched to any gene: 9. The CDR3 covers 17 residues. The chain's CDR3 is CASSLLFRDRGGTEAFF. The CDR3 DNA follows: TGTGCCAGCAGTTTATTGTTCCGGGACAGGGGGGGGACTGAAGCTTTCTTT.

For this clone: Distinct nucleotide sequences in the sample also encode this CDR3. The rearrangement links TRBV15 to TRBJ1-5, with 7 bases identical to TRBD1. V shed 6 bases, J shed 0 bases, and the junction held 14 bases outside the gene matches. This CDR3 region has 18 residues. The germline CDR1 and CDR2 sequences are LNHNV and YYDKDF (reference sequence). CDR3 coding DNA: TGTGCCACCAGACGGTCGGCGGGACAGACCATTAGCAATCAGCCCCAGCATTTT. Translation gives CATRRSAGQTISNQPQHF.

The chain uses TRBV25-1 and TRBJ1-2; TRBD1 agrees at 10 bases. CDR1 is MGHDK and CDR2 is SYGVNS in the germline V gene. Trimming removed 2 bases from V and 6 bases from J; junction bases left unmatched: 3. CDR3 length equals 14 residues. The CDR3 protein is CASSEGDRGHGYTF. The DNA of the CDR3 is TGTGCCAGCAGTGAAGGGGACAGGGGCCATGGCTACACCTTC.

CDR3 DNA: TGTGCCAGCAGCTTAGGTACAGGGGGGAACACTGAAGCTTTCTTT. It yields the protein CASSLGTGGNTEAFF. The rearrangement uses TRBV13 and TRBJ1-1; 8 positions agree with TRBD1. The CDR3 sequence is 15 residues long. The trim removed 0 bases at V and 1 base at J, leaving 1 base unmatched. Germline CDR1 is PRHDT and CDR2 is FYEKMQ (reference sequence).

V and J are TRBV5-3 and TRBJ1-2; D unclear. TRBV5-3 is assigned to the ORF class and has an uncertain function. This CDR3 is 13 amino acids long. V dropped 0 bases and J dropped 6 bases, with 9 bases sitting between them. CDR3 DNA: TGTGCCAGAAGCTTGGATCCGGGGAATGGCTACACCTTC. As protein: CARSLDPGNGYTF.

The chain is built from TRBV18 and TRBJ1-1; D unresolved. CDR1 is KGHSH, CDR2 LQKENI, per germline. The CDR3 is 14 amino acids. V lost 3 bases to trimming and J lost 0 bases, with 8 bases between them. This chain's CDR3 is CASSPGGLNTEAFF. CDR3 coding DNA: TGTGCCAGCTCACCCGGCGGGCTGAACACTGAAGCTTTCTTT.

V and J are TRBV9 and TRBJ1-2, with D possibly being TRBD1 (6 bases). Trimming pared 3 bases from V and 4 bases from J, leaving 19 bases between. Germline loops: CDR1 SGDLS, CDR2 YYNGEE. This CDR3 comprises 16 residues. The CDR3 region is CASSASATGTGYGYTF. CDR3 bases: TGTGCCAGCAGCGCAAGTGCTACAGGGACGGGCTATGGCTACACCTTC.

The V and J genes are TRBV11-2 and TRBJ1-2, with no clear D. Germline V gene sequence: CDR1 SGHAT, CDR2 FQNNGV. This CDR3 spans 11 amino acids. The ends were cut back, 5 bases at V and 4 bases at J, with 5 bases in the middle. The CDR3 DNA follows: TGTGCCAGCAGCCCCCTCTATGGCTACACCTTC. Translating gives CASSPLYGYTF.

V is TRBV10-3 and J is TRBJ2-7, with 8 bases matching TRBD2. Germline CDR1 and CDR2: ENHRY and SYGVKD. This CDR3 has 13 amino acids. V gave up 3 bases and J gave up 6 bases; unmatched junction bases: 4. CDR3 DNA sequence: TGTGCCATCAGTGAAACGGCGGGGGGCGAGCAGTACGTC. As protein: CAISETAGGEQYV.